This T cell receptor beta chain originates from a study of OX40 agonist ivuxolimab in advanced cancers. V was clipped by 4 bases and J by 9 bases, with 10 bases between them. The CDR3 consists of 12 residues. CDR1 and CDR2 from the germline V gene are SEHNR and FQNEAQ (reference sequence). Profiled with immunoSEQ multiplex PCR; TCRdb holds only in-frame clones, not every one. Among fewer than 85,000 clones listed, more than 75% were seen once. As concerns this clone: Its antigen is still unknown.

Blood sampling took place at baseline, cycle 4 day 1, and cycle 7 day 1. Study conclusions and caveats: Part of the nonresponder group also had normalized T-cell clonal expansion that was low. Partial responders treated at 0.1-3.0 mg/kg exhibited clonal expansion among the lowest measured.

The V and J genes are TRBV7-9 and TRBJ1-5; D is possibly TRBD1 (6 bases). The receptor comes from an adult with an advanced solid tumor such as melanoma, head and neck, liver or kidney cancer. The material sequenced was CD4+ or CD8+ T cells sorted from blood, taken in a trial of the OX40 agonist ivuxolimab. CDR3 in amino acids: CASSSQGRPQHF. CDR3 sequence (DNA): TGTGCCAGCAGCTCTCAGGGGCGGCCCCAGCATTTT.